This TCR beta chain was sequenced in a study of human T cells and chemical hapten exposure (dated by TCRdb to the early 2020s). General notes on the study: For sensitization, 2% DPC in acetone was applied to a roughly 2 cm by roughly 2 cm area of upper inner arm skin. The mostly female patient cohort included alopecia areata with under or over 50% scalp involvement, alopecia totalis and alopecia universalis. In alopecia patients, the study followed how the peripheral blood TCR repertoire changed in vivo over primary and secondary sensitization to diphenylcyclopropenone (DPC), a hapten. Libraries were pooled for sequencing, and variation in per-sample TCR yields was attributed mainly to small differences in library volumes within the pool. Throughout the approximately 25-week study period, patients were also given weekly therapeutic DPC doses on the scalp. Patch testing on the upper back used Finn chambers containing 0.01% DPC, with scoring done after 6 days according to International Contact Dermatitis Research Group standards. Patient blood was sampled pre-sensitization (week 0) and at 2, 6 and about 24 weeks after DPC sensitization. Twenty-nine alopecia patients gave blood for TCR sequencing at one to four time points (pre-sensitization, 2, 6 and 24 weeks). The paper as a whole reports these results and caveats: All patients had alopecia, a presumed autoimmune disease, so their immune response might differ from that of healthy individuals. Repeated subsampling changed both the strength of the expansion versus patch-test correlation and the threshold at which the correlation became significant. No change with DPC sensitization was found in the number of TCRs above 1 in 1000 frequency, and no evidence of global repertoire structure alterations was found. The number of PT1 expanded TCRs positively correlated with patch test score, significant at thresholds 8, 16 and 32 but not 4. Significantly more large CDR3 similarity clusters were formed by expanded TCRs than by pre-sensitization or healthy control sets, consistent with antigen-driven responses.

A few counts support this clonotype. What this receptor recognizes is not known. No much larger clonotype is one base removed from it; base qualities were not supplied. V has 1 base trimmed and J has 2 bases trimmed; junction bases matching no gene number 6. From the cysteine through the phenylalanine, the CDR3 covers 16 amino acids. Of the read, only the CDR3 DNA is kept; its 48 bases are in frame from base 1. The sample's time point label, in plain terms: pre-sensitization, week 0. The treatment or condition label here, explained by the study, means: therapeutic diphenylcyclopropenone sensitization with weekly scalp DPC. Blood at each patch-test visit was drawn before the patch test was applied. Eligible patients were aged 18 to 70, diagnosed with alopecia, deemed suitable for DPC therapy, and excluded if pregnant. Unfractionated whole blood was collected in Tempus Blood RNA tubes, and total RNA was extracted from that blood.

The method behind the library was RACE. The reads were generated on a NextSeq 500. During library preparation, unique molecular identifiers were attached to individual cDNA molecules so that TCRs could be counted in a quantitative, reproducible way. From each blood RNA sample, both TCR alpha and TCR beta chains were sequenced. Under the source paper's analysis protocol: The median number of TCRs per sample was 95,638, ranging from about 20,000 to 690,600. V, J and CDR3 annotation of the TCR reads was performed with the Decombinator software suite. Every sample was subsampled to the same number of TCRs (28,000) for the PS versus PT1 abundance plots. TCRs were defined as expanded if absent before sensitization and observed at least eight times at the 2-week time point. Using fastp at Q25 and MiXCR, TCRdb reprocessed the public reads and kept productive beta chains. Rows with a matching CDR3 protein are joined into one entry that keeps the most common DNA and genes. The V and J calls reflect TCRdb's pipeline rather than the authors' work. The table for this sample lists under 300,000 distinct CDR3 sequences; around 7% of them were counted only once. The ten most abundant clones make up less than 1.5% of the sample.

The rearrangement combines TRBV12-3 or TRBV12-4 with TRBJ1-2, and TRBD1 aligns with 8 junction nucleotides. This receptor was taken from a young man with alopecia areata. Some clones in this sample may be carry-over from other donors' samples. The sequencing here drew on whole blood, taken in connection with sensitization to the hapten diphenylcyclopropenone (DPC). The CDR3 region: CASSLGGTGENYGYTF. The sequenced DNA is TGTGCCAGCAGTTTAGGGGGGACAGGAGAGAACTATGGCTACACCTTC.